The 29 T cell receptor beta chains below were found in one sample sequenced in a study of PD-L1 blockade in urothelial cancer. TCRdb keeps only in-frame clones here, not all; method: immunoSEQ multiplex PCR. The sample holds 60,000 to 70,000 clones; around 81% are singletons and the top ten take about 2.9%. Regarding time point: pretreatment peripheral blood. This specimen was PBMCs, taken around atezolizumab (anti-PD-L1) treatment. The receptor set was obtained from a man in his 70s with urothelial cancer.

The chain links TRBV15 to TRBJ2-2, with D maybe TRBD2 (5 bases). V was pared by 1 base and J by 2 bases, with 8 bases between. CDR1 is LNHNV, CDR2 YYDKDF, per germline (reference sequence). This CDR3 is 15 amino acids long. The chain's CDR3 is CATSRGLRNTGELFF. CDR3 bases: TGTGCCACCAGCAGAGGACTACGAAACACCGGGGAGCTGTTTTTT.

This clone has just one count. The CDR3 here is CASSPPGQGSYNEQFF. Written as DNA, the CDR3 is TGTGCCAGTAGTCCTCCTGGGCAGGGGTCCTACAATGAGCAGTTCTTC. This chain joins TRBV19 and TRBJ2-1; tentative D call: TRBD1 (6 bases). The CDR3 sequence is 16 residues long. Germline V gene lookup returns CDR1 LNHDA and CDR2 SQIVND (reference sequence). The germline V and J ends were trimmed by 5 bases and 1 base, with 15 bases remaining between them.

The chain carries TRBV19 and TRBJ1-1, with 8 nucleotides matching TRBD1. This CDR3 is 13 amino acids long. V trimming: 7 bases; J trimming: 8 bases; junction bases outside the gene matches: 9. Germline CDR1 and CDR2: LNHDA and SQIVND (reference sequence). The CDR3 sequence is CASTNRGSGEAFF. CDR3 DNA sequence: TGTGCCAGTACGAACAGGGGGAGTGGGGAAGCTTTCTTT.

The CDR3 nucleotides read TGTGCCAGCAGCTTTAACAGGGGGGCTGGGGCCAACGTCCTGACTTTC. This codes for CASSFNRGAGANVLTF. The chain carries TRBV13 and TRBJ2-6, with 8 positions matching TRBD1. Germline assignment: CDR1 PRHDT and CDR2 FYEKMQ (reference sequence). After removal of 3 bases from V and 2 bases from J, the junction contained 3 bases not matched to a gene. The CDR3 has 16 amino acids.

This chain links TRBV7-3 with TRBJ2-7; D is unclear. V lost 4 bases and J lost 2, with 12 bases in between. Germline-derived CDR1 and CDR2 are SGHTA and FQGTGA. The CDR3 runs to 14 residues. The CDR3 coding sequence is TGTGCCAGCAGCTCTAGTTTCCCGCCCTACGAGCAGTACTTC. This translates into CASSSSFPPYEQYF.

The rearrangement uses TRBV19 and TRBJ2-3; possibly TRBD1 for D (6 bases). The germline V and J ends were trimmed by 5 bases and 2 bases, with 11 bases remaining between them. Germline V CDR1 and CDR2: LNHDA, SQIVND (reference sequence). The length of the CDR3 is 14 residues. This chain's CDR3 is CASSPGVSTDTQYF. The CDR3 DNA reads TGTGCCAGTAGTCCAGGGGTCTCCACAGATACGCAGTATTTT.

V usage is TRBV18 and J usage is TRBJ1-2, with 7 bases matching TRBD1. CDR1 and CDR2 (germline): KGHSH, LQKENI. The length of the CDR3 is 15 residues. V was clipped by 5 bases and J by 1 base; unmatched bases: 7. The CDR3 loop is CASSGGQHINYGYTF. The CDR3, as DNA: TGTGCCAGCTCAGGGGGACAGCACATTAACTATGGCTACACCTTC.

The chain links TRBV19 to TRBJ2-1, with D possibly being TRBD1 (6 bases). The V gene's germline CDR1 is LNHDA and CDR2 SQIVND (reference sequence). V lost 1 base and J lost 9, with 16 bases in between. The CDR3 length is 15 residues. The CDR3 spells CASSIGALIGGEQFF. As DNA, the CDR3 is TGTGCCAGTAGTATAGGGGCACTAATAGGGGGTGAGCAGTTCTTC.

The table lists this clone with a count of one. As DNA, the CDR3 is TGTGCCAGCAGTGTTACGGGACAGGGAGCGGAAGGCTACACCTTC. Translated, it gives CASSVTGQGAEGYTF. The chain has TRBV2 and TRBJ1-2, with 9 bases fitting TRBD1. The CDR3 is made up of 15 amino acids. Trimming at V came to 4 bases and at J to 8 bases, leaving 11 bases not matched to a gene. In germline, CDR1 is SNHLY, CDR2 FYNNEI.

V gene TRBV6-1 combines with J gene TRBJ1-2; weak D call: TRBD1 (6 bases). Trimming left V 6 bases short and J 5 bases short, with 16 bases between. Per germline, CDR1 MNHNS and CDR2 SASEGT. The CDR3 sequence is 14 residues long. CDR3 protein: CASRSTGSGYGYTF. CDR3 DNA: TGTGCCAGCAGATCGACAGGATCGGGTTATGGCTACACCTTC.

The rearrangement uses TRBV2 and TRBJ2-5, with TRBD1 identical over 11 bases. Germline V gives CDR1 SNHLY, CDR2 FYNNEI. The CDR3 covers 15 residues. V was pared by 5 bases and J by 5 bases, with 7 bases of the junction left unmatched. For the CDR3, the DNA is TGTGCCAGCAGTCTCCGGGACAGGGGGTCCGAGACCCAGTACTTC. Translating gives CASSLRDRGSETQYF. The full variable domain, with the rest looked up from reference TRBV2 and TRBJ2-5, is EPEVTQTPSHQVTQMGQEVILRCVPISNHLYFYWYRQILGQKVEFLVSFYNNEISEKSEIFDDQFSVERPDGSNFTLKIRSTKLEDSAMYFCASSLRDRGSETQYFGPGTRLLVL.

Regarding this clone: The same CDR3 is also encoded by other DNA sequences in this sample. This CDR3 is CSVRPGTEETQYF. The DNA of the CDR3 is TGCAGCGTGAGGCCCGGGACAGAAGAGACCCAGTACTTC. The chain uses TRBV29-1 and TRBJ2-5, with 7 bases matching TRBD1. This CDR3 region has 13 residues. Germline V lookup: CDR1 SQVTM, CDR2 ANQGSEA. V shed 6 bases and J 3 bases; nucleotides not matched to a gene: 7.

This clone showed up just a few times. The rearrangement uses TRBV18 and TRBJ1-1; 7 nucleotides match TRBD1. The ends lost 4 bases at V and 11 bases at J; junction bases unmatched: 10. CDR1 and CDR2 from the germline V gene are KGHSH and LQKENI. CDR3 size: 13 residues. Here the CDR3 reads CASSQGQDQEAFF. The CDR3 DNA follows: TGTGCCAGCTCACAAGGACAGGACCAGGAGGCTTTCTTT.

This clone was detected only once. V usage is TRBV6-5 and J usage is TRBJ2-5, with 9 bases matching TRBD2. The CDR3 contains 15 residues. Germline V gene sequence: CDR1 MNHEY, CDR2 SVGAGI. V shed 6 bases, J shed 4 bases, and the junction held 9 bases outside the gene matches. DNA of the CDR3: TGTGCCAGCAGCTTCCAGGCGGGAGGGAGAGAGACCCAGTACTTC. Translating gives CASSFQAGGRETQYF.

The chain is built from TRBV7-9 and TRBJ2-5, with 7 nucleotides matching TRBD2. This CDR3 has 15 amino acids. V gave up 1 base and J gave up 5 bases; unmatched junction bases: 7. The germline CDR1 and CDR2 sequences are SEHNR and FQNEAQ (reference sequence). The CDR3 loop is CASSLVAGREETQYF. In DNA, the CDR3 is TGTGCCAGCAGCTTAGTCGCAGGGAGGGAGGAGACCCAGTACTTC. The entire variable domain, with the rest obtained from reference TRBV7-9 and TRBJ2-5, is as follows: DTGVSQNPRHKITKRGQNVTFRCDPISEHNRLYWYRQTLGQGPEFLTYFQNEAQLEKSRLLSDRFSAERPKGSFSTLEIQRTEQGDSAMYLCASSLVAGREETQYFGPGTRLLVL.

The chain is built from TRBV6-1 and TRBJ2-1; D unresolved. The length of the CDR3 is 12 residues. Germline CDR1 is MNHNS and CDR2 is SASEGT. V gave up 2 bases and J gave up 7 bases, with 6 bases separating them. The DNA for the CDR3 is TGTGCCAGCAGTGAACCCCCTAATGAGCAGTTCTTC. Translated: CASSEPPNEQFF.

This clone was detected only once. This chain joins TRBV6-4 and TRBJ2-3, with 7 positions matching TRBD2. The V gene's germline CDR1 is MRHNA and CDR2 SNTAGT. With 5 bases clipped from V and 3 bases from J, the junction kept 2 bases outside the gene matches. This CDR3 contains 13 residues. CDR3 loop: CASSFSGTDTQYF. CDR3 DNA: TGTGCCAGCAGTTTTAGCGGGACAGATACGCAGTATTTT.

This clone was observed a single time. CDR3 nucleotides: TGTGCCAGCTCACCGGGACTAGCGGGGTTCACAGATACGCAGTATTTT. This encodes CASSPGLAGFTDTQYF. This chain uses TRBV18 with TRBJ2-3; 13 nucleotides align to TRBD2. Germline V CDR1 and CDR2: KGHSH, LQKENI. CDR3 length: 16 residues. Trimming at V came to 3 bases and at J to 2 bases, leaving 2 bases not matched to a gene.

This clone was recorded once. This chain connects TRBV5-1 to TRBJ2-7; 8 bases match TRBD2. This CDR3 is 15 amino acids long. Germline V gene lookup returns CDR1 SGHRS and CDR2 YFSETQ. The J segment lost 3 bases and the V segment lost 0 bases, leaving 5 bases of the junction unmatched. The CDR3 spells CASSLGGSGIYEQYF. Written as DNA, the CDR3 is TGCGCCAGCAGCTTGGGTGGTAGCGGGATCTACGAGCAGTACTTC.

The J gene is TRBJ1-5, the V gene TRBV28; TRBD1 matches at 8 bases. Germline CDR1 reads MDHEN; CDR2 reads SYDVKM. The CDR3 totals 15 residues. V trimming: 5 bases; J trimming: 4 bases; junction bases outside the gene matches: 7. CDR3 residues: CASSPTGVGNQPQHF. The DNA of the CDR3 is TGTGCCAGCAGTCCGACAGGGGTAGGGAATCAGCCCCAGCATTTT.

The count of this clone is one. This chain connects TRBV5-5 to TRBJ1-1; tentative D call: TRBD1 (6 bases). Germline loops: CDR1 SGHKS, CDR2 YYEKEE (reference sequence). The CDR3 extends over 15 amino acids. V lost 4 bases and J lost 2, with 15 bases in between. CDR3: CASSAYRAENTEAFF. In DNA, the CDR3 is TGTGCCAGCAGCGCGTACAGGGCGGAAAACACTGAAGCTTTCTTT. The variable domain in full, with the rest retrieved from reference TRBV5-5 and TRBJ1-1, is DAGVTQSPTHLIKTRGQQVTLRCSPISGHKSVSWYQQVLGQGPQFIFQYYEKEERGRGNFPDRFSARQFPNYSSELNVNALLLGDSALYLCASSAYRAENTEAFFGQGTRLTVV.

In this sample, this clone turned up a few times. The V gene is TRBV9, the J gene TRBJ1-1, with D perhaps matching TRBD1 (5 bases). V gave up 0 bases and J gave up 0 bases, with 9 bases separating them. Germline assignment: CDR1 SGDLS and CDR2 YYNGEE. The CDR3 totals 15 residues. For the CDR3, the DNA is TGTGCCAGCAGCGTAGTGGCAGGGTTGAACACTGAAGCTTTCTTT. Its protein is CASSVVAGLNTEAFF. Complete variable domain (other parts from reference TRBV9 and TRBJ1-1): DSGVTQTPKHLITATGQRVTLRCSPRSGDLSVYWYQQSLDQGLQFLIQYYNGEERAKGNILERFSAQQFPDLHSELNLSSLELGDSALYFCASSVVAGLNTEAFFGQGTRLTVV.

The chain joins TRBV28 to TRBJ2-7; 9 nucleotides match TRBD2. Trimming took 7 bases from V and 6 from J; bases not matched to a gene: 13. The CDR3 extends over 15 amino acids. Looked up from germline, CDR1 is MDHEN and CDR2 is SYDVKM. The CDR3 DNA follows: TGTGCCAGCACCAGGTGGGCTAGCGGGACTAGCGAGCAGTACTTC. Protein product: CASTRWASGTSEQYF. Filled out from reference TRBV28 and TRBJ2-7, the complete variable domain reads DVKVTQSSRYLVKRTGEKVFLECVQDMDHENMFWYRQDPGLGLRLIYFSYDVKMKEKGDIPEGYSVSREKKERFSLILESASTNQTSMYLCASTRWASGTSEQYFGPGTRLTVT.

V is TRBV2 and J is TRBJ2-2; 12 positions match TRBD2. The germline CDR1 and CDR2 sequences are SNHLY and FYNNEI. The CDR3 totals 19 residues. J lost 4 bases, V lost 4 bases, and 13 bases had no gene match. The CDR3 nucleotides read TGTGCCAGCAGTGTTGTGACTAGCGGGAGTCGGTATGGCACCGGGGAGCTGTTTTTT. This translates into CASSVVTSGSRYGTGELFF.

This clone has a single count. This rearrangement joins TRBV5-5 to TRBJ2-6; 9 bases are a match to TRBD2. The germline gives CDR1 SGHKS, CDR2 YYEKEE (reference sequence). The CDR3 covers 17 residues. Losses at the gene ends were 4 bases for V and 2 bases for J; bases not matched to a gene: 7. CDR3 region: CASSAVLAGTGANVLTF. The CDR3 bases are TGTGCCAGCAGCGCCGTCCTAGCGGGAACTGGGGCCAACGTCCTGACTTTC.

The sample holds a few counts of this clone. The chain has TRBV19 and TRBJ1-2; the D is unclear. In germline, CDR1 is LNHDA, CDR2 SQIVND (reference sequence). V was clipped by 7 bases and J by 7 bases, with 25 bases between them. The CDR3 sequence is 16 residues long. The CDR3 loop is CASTNYRVFNVGGYTF. CDR3 DNA sequence: TGTGCCAGTACCAATTACCGGGTCTTTAATGTGGGTGGCTACACCTTC.

The V and J genes are TRBV6-1 and TRBJ2-1; D perhaps matches TRBD2 (5 bases). Germline V lookup: CDR1 MNHNS, CDR2 SASEGT. This CDR3 is 11 amino acids long. Trimming left V 7 bases short and J 8 bases short, with 9 bases between. The CDR3 sequence is CASTRGYEQFF. CDR3 nucleotides: TGTGCCAGCACACGGGGTTATGAGCAGTTCTTC.

CDR3: CASSFDRPYGYTF. CDR3 DNA: TGTGCCAGCAGCTTTGACAGACCCTATGGCTACACCTTC. V and J are TRBV11-2 and TRBJ1-2, with D perhaps TRBD1 (5 bases). The V end was cut by 3 bases, the J end by 4 bases, with 9 bases between. CDR1 and CDR2 (germline): SGHAT, FQNNGV. The CDR3 is 13 amino acids.

The CDR3 reads CASSEDMDSTYNEQFF. The CDR3 nucleotides are TGTGCCAGCAGTGAAGATATGGACTCCACCTACAATGAGCAGTTCTTC. This rearrangement joins TRBV6-1 to TRBJ2-1; D possibly corresponds to TRBD2 (5 bases). Trimming took 1 base from V and 2 from J, leaving 12 bases between them. Germline lookup yields CDR1 MNHNS and CDR2 SASEGT. The CDR3 is 16 amino acids.